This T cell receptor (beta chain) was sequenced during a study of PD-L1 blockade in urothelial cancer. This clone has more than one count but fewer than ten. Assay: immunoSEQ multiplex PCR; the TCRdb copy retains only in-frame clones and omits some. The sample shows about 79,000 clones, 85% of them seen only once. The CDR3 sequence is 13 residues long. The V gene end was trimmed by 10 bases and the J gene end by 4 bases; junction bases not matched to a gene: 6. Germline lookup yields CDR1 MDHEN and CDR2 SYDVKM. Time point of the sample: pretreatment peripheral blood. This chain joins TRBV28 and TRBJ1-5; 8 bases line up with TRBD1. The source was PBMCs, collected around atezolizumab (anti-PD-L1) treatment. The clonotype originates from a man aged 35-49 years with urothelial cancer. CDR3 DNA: TGTGCCACCCAGAACAGGGGGAATCAGCCCCAGCATTTT. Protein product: CATQNRGNQPQHF.